The 11 T cell receptor beta chains presented below share a single source sample, sequenced in a study of CD8 T cells in ankylosing spondylitis. One entry per CDR3 protein results from TCRdb running MiXCR on the 5' RACE reads. The sample has about 220,000 distinct CDR3 sequences; about 26% are singletons. The sample taken for sequencing was blood, either unsorted or a sorted T cell fraction (not recorded which). The receptors were gathered from a male donor with ankylosing spondylitis or in good health (not recorded which).

This clonotype was observed a few times. This sequence joins TRBV10-3 and TRBJ2-7; 9 positions match TRBD2. V lost 6 bases to trimming and J lost 5 bases; unmatched junction nucleotides: 8. The CDR3 runs 14 residues. CDR1 and CDR2 from the germline V gene are ENHRY and SYGVKD. In DNA, the CDR3 is TGTGCCATCAGAAGACTAGCGGAGAGCGACGAGCAGTACTTC. Protein sequence: CAIRRLAESDEQYF.

This clonotype was detected only once. The gene calls are TRBV20-1 and TRBJ2-3; unclear D gene. The CDR3 runs to 14 residues. The germline V and J ends were trimmed by 3 bases and 1 base, with 11 bases remaining between them. Germline CDR1 reads DFQATT; CDR2 reads SNEGSKA (reference sequence). Written as DNA, the CDR3 is TGCAGTGCTAGTCGTAGCAGAGGCACAGATACGCAGTATTTT. This codes for CSASRSRGTDTQYF.

V gene TRBV25-1 combines with J gene TRBJ2-1; D ambiguous. CDR1 and CDR2 (germline): MGHDK, SYGVNS. Trimming took 5 bases from V and 0 from J, leaving 11 bases between them. The CDR3 is made up of 15 amino acids. CDR3 residues: CASSTSKSSYNEQFF. The CDR3 coding sequence is TGTGCCAGCAGTACGTCCAAGAGCTCCTACAATGAGCAGTTCTTC.

V usage is TRBV20-1 and J usage is TRBJ2-3, with D perhaps being TRBD1 or TRBD2 (5 bases each). V was trimmed by 6 bases and J by 3 bases, leaving 13 bases between them. This CDR3 comprises 13 residues. Germline values: CDR1 DFQATT, CDR2 SNEGSKA (reference sequence). DNA of the CDR3: TGCAGTGCAGGGGTGGGAGTAACAGATACGCAGTATTTT. Residues: CSAGVGVTDTQYF.

This clonotype showed up many times. The J gene is TRBJ2-1, the V gene TRBV24-1; 8 positions match TRBD1. This CDR3 has 18 residues. V lost 3 bases and J lost 7; bases outside the gene matches: 16. The V gene's germline CDR1 is KGHDR and CDR2 SFDVKD. In DNA, the CDR3 is TGTGCCACCAGTGATGTAAATCAGGGGGCCGTCTCTAGGAATGAGCAGTTCTTC. Residues: CATSDVNQGAVSRNEQFF.

Many counts were recorded for this clonotype. This chain uses TRBV24-1 with TRBJ2-1; no definite D call. The CDR3 has 14 residues. Trimming left V 0 bases short and J 8 bases short, with 10 bases between. Germline V gives CDR1 KGHDR, CDR2 SFDVKD. CDR3 nucleotides: TGTGCCACCAGTGATTTGCAGAGTGACCATGAGCAGTTCTTC. Protein: CATSDLQSDHEQFF.

The chain couples TRBV7-2 to TRBJ2-3; 13 bases are a match to TRBD2. Germline lookup yields CDR1 SGHTA and CDR2 FQGNSA. CDR3 length: 16 residues. V lost 0 bases, J lost 8 bases, and 5 bases stayed unmatched. Here the CDR3 DNA reads TGTGCCAGCAGCTTAGCGCCGGGACTAGCGGGAAGTACGCAGTATTTT. Translating gives CASSLAPGLAGSTQYF.

The chain carries TRBV18 and TRBJ2-5, with D maybe TRBD1 (5 bases). From germline, CDR1 is KGHSH and CDR2 LQKENI. V was trimmed by 6 bases and J by 4 bases, leaving 15 bases between them. The CDR3 is 14 residues long. The CDR3 loop reads CASSHGNQGETQYF. CDR3 coding DNA: TGTGCCAGCTCTCACGGAAACCAGGGAGAGACCCAGTACTTC.

The chain links TRBV4-1 to TRBJ2-5; tentatively, D is TRBD2 (5 bases). Trimming left V 4 bases short and J 4 bases short, with 10 bases between. Germline assignment: CDR1 MGHRA and CDR2 YSYEKL. This CDR3 has 13 residues. CDR3 DNA: TGCGCCAGCAGCCGGGGTAGCGCAGAGACCCAGTACTTC. Its translation is CASSRGSAETQYF.

This clonotype was seen repeatedly, ten times or more. The chain links TRBV3-1 to TRBJ2-5, with 8 bases fitting TRBD2. V lost 1 base, J lost 5 bases, and 12 bases stayed unmatched. Germline V gene lookup returns CDR1 LGHDT and CDR2 YNNKEL (reference sequence). The CDR3 totals 17 residues. The DNA of the CDR3 is TGTGCCAGCAGCCAAGGAGAAAGAGCGGGAGTCTCGGAGACCCAGTACTTC. This sequence encodes CASSQGERAGVSETQYF.

Comments on this clonotype: A single base separates this from a much larger clone, so it may be a read error. The CDR3 spells CASSLEGGRQGTQYF. The CDR3 coding sequence is TGTGCCAGCAGTTTGGAAGGGGGACGCCAAGGGACCCAGTACTTC. The J gene is TRBJ2-5, the V gene TRBV12-3 or TRBV12-4, with a weak D call TRBD1 (6 bases). The CDR3 is 15 residues long.